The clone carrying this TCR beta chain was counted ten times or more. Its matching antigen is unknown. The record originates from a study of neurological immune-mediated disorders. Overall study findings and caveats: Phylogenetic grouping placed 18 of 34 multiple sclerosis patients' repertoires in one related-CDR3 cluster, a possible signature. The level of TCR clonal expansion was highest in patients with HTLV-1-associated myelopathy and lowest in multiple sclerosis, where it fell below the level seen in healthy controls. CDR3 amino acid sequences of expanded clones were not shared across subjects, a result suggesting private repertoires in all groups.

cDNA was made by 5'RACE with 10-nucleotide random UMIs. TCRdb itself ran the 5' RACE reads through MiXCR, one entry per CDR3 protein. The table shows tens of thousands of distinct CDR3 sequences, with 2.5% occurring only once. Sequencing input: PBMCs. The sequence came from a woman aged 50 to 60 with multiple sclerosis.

As DNA, the CDR3 is TGTGCCAGCTCACCGGACAGGGTCGACACCGGGGAGCTGTTTTTT. This encodes CASSPDRVDTGELFF. V is TRBV18 and J is TRBJ2-2; the match to TRBD1 covers 8 bases. Germline loops: CDR1 KGHSH, CDR2 LQKENI. CDR3 length: 15 amino acids. V gave up 3 bases and J gave up 3 bases; unmatched junction bases: 3. The whole variable domain, filled in from reference TRBV18 and TRBJ2-2, reads NAGVMQNPRHLVRRRGQEARLRCSPMKGHSHVYWYRQLPEEGLKFMVYLQKENIIDESGMPKERFSAEFPKEGPSILRIQQVVRGDSAAYFCASSPDRVDTGELFFGEGSRLTVL.